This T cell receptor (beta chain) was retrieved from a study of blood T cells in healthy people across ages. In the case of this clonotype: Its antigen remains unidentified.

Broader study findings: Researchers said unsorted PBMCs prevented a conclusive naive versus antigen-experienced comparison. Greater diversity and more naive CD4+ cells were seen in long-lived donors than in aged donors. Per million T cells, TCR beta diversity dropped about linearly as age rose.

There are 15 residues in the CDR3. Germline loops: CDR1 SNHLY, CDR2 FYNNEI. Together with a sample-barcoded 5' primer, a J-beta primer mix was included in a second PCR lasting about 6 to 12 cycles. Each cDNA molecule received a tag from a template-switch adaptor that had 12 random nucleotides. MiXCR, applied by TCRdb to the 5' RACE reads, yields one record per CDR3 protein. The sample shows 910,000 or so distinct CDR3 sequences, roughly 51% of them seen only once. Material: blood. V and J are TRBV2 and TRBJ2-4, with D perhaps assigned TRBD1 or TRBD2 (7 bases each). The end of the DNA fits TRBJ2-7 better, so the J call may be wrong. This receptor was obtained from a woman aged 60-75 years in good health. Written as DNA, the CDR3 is TGTGCCAGCAGTTTAGACAGGGACTATCCCTACGAGCAGTACTTC. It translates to CASSLDRDYPYEQYF.